This TCR beta chain was profiled in a study of beta chain features in type 1 diabetes. Whole-study results and caveats: Type 1 diabetes patients had TCRB CDR3s that were shorter (moderately but significantly so) in all four CD4+ subsets.

The CDR3 covers 15 residues. Germline V CDR1 and CDR2: LGHNA, YSLEER. V was trimmed by 4 bases and J by 7 bases, leaving 20 bases between them. Expressed TCRB transcripts got sequenced, as all isolated RNA was reverse transcribed. Produced via immunoSEQ multiplex PCR; TCRdb's table is partial and in-frame only. Of about 160,000 clones listed, almost 65% were seen once; the top ten hold nearly 0.09%. There are a few counts of this clone. Antigen specificity is unknown. This sequence joins TRBV4-3 and TRBJ2-7, with D tentatively TRBD1 or TRBD2 (6 bases each). The sequenced material came from naive CD4+ T cells from blood. The TCR comes from a man younger than 40 with type 1 diabetes. CDR3: CASSPRGHKLREQYF. CDR3 DNA sequence: TGCGCCAGCAGCCCGCGGGGACATAAGCTGCGGGAGCAGTACTTC.